The 25 T cell receptor beta chains reported below all come from one sample, sequenced in a study of blood T cell repertoires in COVID-19. Libraries were prepared by immunoSEQ multiplex PCR; TCRdb keeps only in-frame clonotypes and omits some of them. The sample lists around 180,000 clones, around 87% occurring once. The specimen was peripheral blood. These receptors all come from a man aged 35 to 55 with active or convalescent COVID-19.

The rearrangement uses TRBV19 and TRBJ1-6; 9 positions match TRBD1. The CDR3 sequence is 14 residues long. Germline CDR1 is LNHDA and CDR2 is SQIVND (reference sequence). The trim removed 7 bases at V and 11 bases at J, leaving 9 bases unmatched. CDR3 sequence reads: CASKTGQGGTPLHF. DNA of the CDR3: TGTGCCAGTAAAACGGGACAGGGTGGGACACCCCTCCACTTT.

The chain carries TRBV4-1 and TRBJ1-2, with D possibly matching TRBD1 (6 bases). This CDR3 has 14 residues. V was clipped by 3 bases and J by 0 bases, with 8 bases between them. The germline V gene has CDR1 MGHRA and CDR2 YSYEKL. CDR3 residues: CASSQDRTNYGYTF. The CDR3 DNA reads TGCGCCAGCAGCCAGGACAGAACTAACTATGGCTACACCTTC.

The chain joins TRBV4-2 to TRBJ1-1; TRBD1 agrees at 7 bases. V was clipped by 3 bases and J by 2 bases; unmatched bases: 3. Germline CDR1 reads LGHNA; CDR2 reads YNFKEQ. The CDR3 is made up of 14 amino acids. The CDR3, as DNA: TGTGCCAGCAGCCAGGGACAGCGAAACACTGAAGCTTTCTTT. Protein product: CASSQGQRNTEAFF.

This chain links TRBV7-8 with TRBJ1-1; TRBD1 matches at 7 bases. This CDR3 has 13 residues. V was pared by 6 bases and J by 5 bases, with 6 bases of the junction left unmatched. The germline gives CDR1 SGHVS, CDR2 FQNEAQ. CDR3 coding DNA: TGTGCCAGCAGGGGACAGCCGGGGACTGAAGCTTTCTTT. Translating gives CASRGQPGTEAFF.

V usage is TRBV18 and J usage is TRBJ1-2, with D possibly being TRBD1 (5 bases). Per the germline V gene, CDR1 is KGHSH and CDR2 is LQKENI. The V and J ends lost 4 bases and 7 bases respectively, with 19 bases between them. The CDR3 sequence is 15 residues long. CDR3 in amino acids: CASSRPTDSPRGYTF. The CDR3 DNA follows: TGTGCCAGCTCACGCCCCACCGACAGCCCCCGTGGCTACACCTTC.

This rearrangement joins TRBV4-1 to TRBJ1-2; TRBD1 is a possible D gene (5 bases). Trimming left V 0 bases short and J 2 bases short, with 13 bases between. The CDR3 runs to 16 residues. CDR1 is MGHRA, CDR2 YSYEKL, per germline. CDR3 protein: CASSQDPGLSNYGYTF. The CDR3 region has the DNA TGCGCCAGCAGCCAAGACCCGGGACTGTCGAACTATGGCTACACCTTC.

The chain uses TRBV7-2 and TRBJ2-7; 8 bases align to TRBD1. There are 14 residues in the CDR3. Germline CDR1 and CDR2: SGHTA and FQGNSA. The trim removed 5 bases at V and 4 bases at J, leaving 7 bases unmatched. The CDR3 sequence: CASSPGQGRYEQYF. As DNA, the CDR3 is TGTGCCAGCAGCCCAGGACAGGGACGGTACGAGCAGTACTTC. The entire variable domain, with the rest obtained from reference TRBV7-2 and TRBJ2-7, is as follows: GAGVSQSPSNKVTEKGKDVELRCDPISGHTALYWYRQSLGQGLEFLIYFQGNSAPDKSGLPSDRFSAERTGGSVSTLTIQRTQQEDSAVYLCASSPGQGRYEQYFGPGTRLTVT.

V is TRBV28 and J is TRBJ2-2; no firm D call. CDR1 and CDR2 from the germline V gene are MDHEN and SYDVKM. Trimming pared 1 base from V and 1 base from J, leaving 7 bases between. This CDR3 comprises 15 residues. Here the CDR3 DNA reads TGTGCCAGCAGTTTATTGAGACAGAACACCGGGGAGCTGTTTTTT. This gives the protein CASSLLRQNTGELFF.

This chain joins TRBV4-3 and TRBJ1-2; weak D call: TRBD1 (5 bases). In germline, CDR1 is LGHNA, CDR2 YSLEER. V was clipped by 3 bases and J by 4 bases, with 18 bases between them. CDR3 length: 16 amino acids. Written as DNA, the CDR3 is TGCGCCAGCAGCCAGGTCACAGGCCTATCTAGCTATGGCTACACCTTC. Protein product: CASSQVTGLSSYGYTF.

In this sample, this clone turned up once. This chain uses TRBV4-1 with TRBJ2-1; TRBD1 agrees at 10 bases. Per the germline V gene, CDR1 is MGHRA and CDR2 is YSYEKL. With V trimmed by 0 bases and J by 4 bases, 6 bases remained unmatched. There are 17 residues in the CDR3. CDR3 residues: CASSQEFGGQGYNEQFF. The CDR3 coding sequence is TGCGCCAGCAGCCAAGAGTTTGGGGGACAGGGGTACAATGAGCAGTTCTTC.

CDR3 sequence (DNA): TGTGCCAGCAGTGAAAGAGGCATGGTCTATGGCTACACCTTC. Its translation is CASSERGMVYGYTF. The V gene is TRBV6-1, the J gene TRBJ1-2; D call uncertain. Per the germline V gene, CDR1 is MNHNS and CDR2 is SASEGT. Trimming stripped 2 bases from V and 4 bases from J, with 11 bases between. The CDR3 has 14 residues.

The chain combines TRBV11-1 with TRBJ1-1; the D is unclear. Germline CDR1 reads SGHAT; CDR2 reads FQDESV (reference sequence). The CDR3 consists of 14 residues. The V gene lost 2 bases and the J gene lost 2 bases, with 9 bases spanning the gap. Written as DNA, the CDR3 is TGTGCCAGCAGCTTATTACGCGGAAACACTGAAGCTTTCTTT. As protein: CASSLLRGNTEAFF.

The chain couples TRBV3-1 (or the pseudogene TRBV3-2) to TRBJ2-3; 8 nucleotides line up with TRBD2. V shed 1 base and J 8 bases; nucleotides not matched to a gene: 11. Per germline, CDR1 LGHDT and CDR2 YNNKEL (reference sequence). This CDR3 is 16 amino acids long. Here the CDR3 DNA reads TGTGCCAGCAGCCAAGGGGGCCGGGTAGCGGGGAGTACGCAGTATTTT. It encodes CASSQGGRVAGSTQYF.

Only one count was recorded for this clone. The V gene is TRBV5-1, the J gene TRBJ1-1; no clear D gene. The CDR3 consists of 17 residues. V lost 3 bases and J lost 1, with 19 bases in between. Germline assignment: CDR1 SGHRS and CDR2 YFSETQ. CDR3 bases: TGCGCCAGCAGCTCGAACCCGATAGGTAGCGGGAACACTGAAGCTTTCTTT. Encoded protein: CASSSNPIGSGNTEAFF.

V gene TRBV25-1 combines with J gene TRBJ1-2, with TRBD1 as a possible D gene (6 bases). CDR1 is MGHDK, CDR2 SYGVNS, per germline. V was clipped by 5 bases and J by 2 bases, with 12 bases between them. The length of the CDR3 is 14 residues. The CDR3 reads CASSTGFPNYGYTF. CDR3 DNA sequence: TGTGCCAGCAGTACAGGGTTTCCGAACTATGGCTACACCTTC.

The gene calls are TRBV6-5 and TRBJ2-2; TRBD2 matches 9 bases. Per germline, CDR1 MNHEY and CDR2 SVGAGI. The CDR3 spans 15 residues. V trimming: 6 bases; J trimming: 3 bases; junction bases outside the gene matches: 5. CDR3 coding DNA: TGTGCCAGCAGGTCAGCGGGGGGACACACCGGGGAGCTGTTTTTT. It codes for CASRSAGGHTGELFF.

The chain employs TRBV7-2 and TRBJ1-2; the D is unclear. Germline V lookup: CDR1 SGHTA, CDR2 FQGNSA. CDR3 length: 15 residues. Between the trimmed V and J ends, which lost 1 base and 8 bases, there was a span of 17 bases. Here the CDR3 DNA reads TGTGCCAGCAGCTTAGGACTCAGATCTGTGTACGGCTACACCTTC. Translating gives CASSLGLRSVYGYTF.

The chain uses TRBV14 and TRBJ1-3, with 8 bases aligning to TRBD1. Trimming cost V 4 bases and J 5 bases; bases outside gene matches: 4. CDR3 length: 14 residues. CDR1 is SGHDN and CDR2 is FVKESK in the germline V gene. CDR3 region: CASSPRQGRNTIYF. The CDR3 DNA reads as TGTGCCAGCAGCCCTAGACAGGGGAGAAACACCATATATTTT.

The chain carries TRBV2 and TRBJ2-7, with TRBD2 matching 13 bases. CDR1 is SNHLY and CDR2 is FYNNEI in the germline V gene. CDR3 length: 14 amino acids. The ends lost 6 bases at V and 5 bases at J; junction bases unmatched: 4. The CDR3 DNA sequence: TGTGCCAGCAGCACTAGCGGGGGGGCCCACGAGCAGTACTTC. It translates to CASSTSGGAHEQYF. Combining the CDR3 with reference TRBV2 and TRBJ2-7 gives the whole variable domain EPEVTQTPSHQVTQMGQEVILRCVPISNHLYFYWYRQILGQKVEFLVSFYNNEISEKSEIFDDQFSVERPDGSNFTLKIRSTKLEDSAMYFCASSTSGGAHEQYFGPGTRLTVT.

This clone has just one count. This rearrangement joins TRBV6-5 to TRBJ1-1; possibly TRBD1 for D (5 bases). The CDR3 has 12 amino acids. Trimming removed 5 bases from V and 9 bases from J, with 13 bases in between. Germline CDR1 reads MNHEY; CDR2 reads SVGAGI. This chain's CDR3 is CASSTTGNKAFF. Here the CDR3 DNA reads TGTGCCAGCAGTACCACAGGCAACAAAGCTTTCTTT.

This clone was observed a single time. The chain employs TRBV3-1 (or the pseudogene TRBV3-2) and TRBJ1-5, with 10 bases fitting TRBD1. After removal of 4 bases from V and 3 bases from J, the junction contained 9 bases not matched to a gene. Looked up from germline, CDR1 is LGHDT and CDR2 is YNNKEL (reference sequence). This CDR3 is built from 17 residues. The CDR3 region is CASSPSGQGYYNQPQHF. As DNA, the CDR3 is TGTGCCAGCAGCCCGTCGGGACAGGGGTATTACAATCAGCCCCAGCATTTT.

The J gene is TRBJ1-5, the V gene TRBV30, with a tentative D call TRBD1 (5 bases). V shed 3 bases and J shed 6 bases, with 12 bases lying between them. Germline V gene data show CDR1 as GTSNPN and CDR2 as SVGIG (reference sequence). The CDR3 consists of 13 residues. CDR3 amino acids: CAWRARGSQPQHF. CDR3 DNA: TGTGCCTGGAGAGCCCGGGGGTCTCAGCCCCAGCATTTT. Combining the CDR3 with reference TRBV30 and TRBJ1-5 gives the whole variable domain SQTIHQWPATLVQPVGSPLSLECTVEGTSNPNLYWYRQAAGRGLQLLFYSVGIGQISSEVPQNLSASRPQDRQFILSSKKLLLSDSGFYLCAWRARGSQPQHFGDGTRLSIL.

This rearrangement joins TRBV2 to TRBJ1-5; 8 bases map to TRBD1. The J segment lost 6 bases and the V segment lost 6 bases, leaving 7 bases of the junction unmatched. The CDR3 is 14 amino acids. The V gene's germline CDR1 is SNHLY and CDR2 FYNNEI. CDR3 DNA: TGTGCCAGCAGGAACCCCCAGGGGGCTCAGCCCCAGCATTTT. This translates into CASRNPQGAQPQHF.

This sequence joins TRBV5-6 and TRBJ1-1; D ambiguous. Trimming removed 1 base at V and 1 base at J, with 14 bases between. This CDR3 has 16 amino acids. The V gene's germline CDR1 is SGHDT and CDR2 YYEEEE. CDR3 loop: CASSLWVGVENTEAFF. CDR3 in DNA: TGTGCCAGCAGCTTGTGGGTGGGAGTGGAGAACACTGAAGCTTTCTTT.

This clone has just a few counts. For the CDR3, the DNA is TGTGCCAGCAGCCTACAGGGTATTCGCGACACTGAAGCTTTCTTT. As protein: CASSLQGIRDTEAFF. V gene TRBV6-2 or TRBV6-3 combines with J gene TRBJ1-1, with a possible D match to TRBD1 (6 bases). The V gene lost 6 bases and the J gene lost 3 bases, with 17 bases spanning the gap. Germline loops: CDR1 MNHEY, CDR2 SVGEGT. This CDR3 is 15 amino acids long.